This T cell receptor (beta chain) was profiled in a study of blood T cell repertoires in COVID-19. CDR3 length: 13 residues. Looked up from germline, CDR1 is SGHNT and CDR2 is YYREEE (reference sequence). J lost 8 bases, V lost 4 bases, and 6 bases had no gene match. Method: immunoSEQ multiplex PCR; TCRdb's copy keeps in-frame clones and lacks some. The data show a few hundred thousand clones, more than 85% seen once. Sequences were obtained from peripheral blood. The TCR was taken from a man between 60 and 75 years old with acute or convalescent COVID-19. The chain carries TRBV5-4 and TRBJ2-4; 7 bases match TRBD2. This CDR3 is CASSQRGQDIQYF. In DNA, the CDR3 is TGTGCCAGCAGCCAGCGGGGTCAGGACATTCAGTACTTC.